This TCR beta chain was captured in a study of response to subunit inactivated influenza vaccine. Study findings and constraints: After each seasonal influenza vaccination, few new T cells are recruited, the authors suggested.

Germline V gives CDR1 MNHEY, CDR2 SVGEGT. The CDR3 sequence is 18 residues long. Trimming at V came to 7 bases and at J to 5 bases, leaving 15 bases not matched to a gene. MiXCR was run by TCRdb on the RT-PCR reads, yielding one entry per CDR3 protein. The sample includes hundreds of thousands of distinct CDR3 sequences, 10% to 11% seen only once; the top ten take approximately 12%. A word on this clonotype: As yet, its antigen is unknown.

The input for sequencing was PBMCs from blood, taken about 40 days after vaccination. The receptor's source is a man in his fifties or sixties who received an inactivated influenza vaccine. The chain has TRBV6-2 or TRBV6-3 and TRBJ2-5, with 14 positions matching TRBD2. The chain's CDR3 is CASTEGLAGVTGVETQYF. As DNA, the CDR3 is TGTGCCAGCACCGAGGGACTAGCGGGAGTCACGGGGGTTGAGACCCAGTACTTC.